A selection of T cell receptor beta chains follows, all from one sample in a study of regulatory T cells in long-lasting Graves disease. TCRdb independently ran MiXCR on the multiplex PCR reads; one entry per CDR3 protein. The sample has 350,000 to 550,000 distinct CDR3 sequences; under 15% are singletons. A further study also used this sample, focusing on T cells in Graves' hyperthyroidism and ophthalmopathy.

Here the sequenced sample was peripheral blood mononuclear cells (PBMCs), taken at new diagnosis, from a patient treated with antithyroid drugs. Every receptor here comes from a woman in her 30s with Graves disease. The CDR3 runs from the conserved cysteine through the conserved F or W. A D gene is named only where the DNA matches it firmly. The size entry is marked missing in some rows and otherwise reads once, few, many or a size class.

.,TRBJ1-2,TRBV10-3,many,CAITTGYDYGYTF,TGTGCCATCACCACAGGGTATGACTATGGCTACACCTTC
.,TRBJ2-1,TRBV7-9,many,CASSFGGGQGLYNEQFF,TGTGCCAGCAGCTTTGGCGGTGGGCAGGGGCTATACAATGAGCAGTTCTTC
.,TRBJ2-3,TRBV11-3,many,CASSLAGPDTQYF,TGTGCCAGCAGCTTGGCAGGGCCAGATACGCAGTATTTT
.,TRBJ2-3,TRBV12-3/TRBV12-4,many,CASSLVSSTDTQYF,TGTGCCAGCAGTTTAGTCTCTAGCACAGATACGCAGTATTTT
.,TRBJ1-1,TRBV9,.,CASSTRAADTEAFF,TGTGCCAGCAGCACCAGGGCTGCTGACACTGAAGCTTTCTTT
.,TRBJ1-6,TRBV3-1,few,CASSPSFDGSPLHF,TGTGCCAGCAGCCCTTCCTTCGATGGGTCACCCCTCCACTTT
.,TRBJ2-3,TRBV6-2/TRBV6-3,many,CASSYSTLGDTQYF,TGTGCCAGCAGTTACTCGACGTTGGGAGATACGCAGTATTTT
.,TRBJ2-3,TRBV4-2,.,CASSVRLTHIGTQYF,TGTGCCAGCAGCGTCAGACTTACACACATAGGTACGCAGTATTTT
.,TRBJ2-5,TRBV30,many,CAWSQLVGEETQYF,TGTGCCTGGAGTCAATTAGTGGGCGAAGAGACCCAGTACTTC
.,TRBJ2-5,TRBV7-9,few,CASSPPGPLGPEQETQYF,TGTGCCAGCAGCCCTCCCGGGCCATTAGGTCCAGAACAAGAGACCCAGTACTTC
.,TRBJ1-3,TRBV12-3/TRBV12-4,many,CASSTWEPSGNTIYF,TGTGCCAGCAGTACCTGGGAACCCTCTGGAAACACCATATATTTT
TRBD2,TRBJ2-1,TRBV28,many,CASSLTSGKDEQFF,TGTGCCAGCAGTCTGACTAGCGGGAAGGATGAGCAGTTCTTC
TRBD1,TRBJ2-7,TRBV11-2,many,CASSTWTGAEQYF,TGTGCCAGCAGCACATGGACAGGGGCCGAGCAGTACTTC
.,TRBJ1-4,TRBV5-1,few,CASSSSQGSEKLFF,TGCGCCAGCAGCTCCTCGCAGGGATCGGAAAAACTGTTTTTT
TRBD1,TRBJ2-7,TRBV18,many,CASSPSGTGGDLYEQYF,TGTGCCAGCTCACCGTCCGGGACAGGGGGCGATTTGTACGAGCAGTACTTC
.,TRBJ2-7,TRBV2,many,CASSEGGTYEQYF,TGTGCCAGCAGTGAAGGGGGGACCTACGAGCAGTACTTC